This TCR beta chain emerged from a study of vaccination and CD4 T cells after COVID-19. Across the whole study: Sampling post-COVID took place a median approximately 100 days after diagnosis (range 35 to 161). Study conclusions and caveats: With convalescent patients, a median 86.3% of reactive clones emerged solely after vaccination.

Time point: late sampling 161 to 241 days after vaccination in a few convalescent patients. TCRdb itself ran the PCR reads through MiXCR, one entry per CDR3 protein. The sample has 26,000 or so distinct CDR3 sequences; approximately 53% are singletons. V trimming: 3 bases; J trimming: 5 bases; junction bases outside the gene matches: 10. Germline values: CDR1 SGHTS, CDR2 YDEGEE. The CDR3 has 16 amino acids. Comment on this clonotype: Its antigen is not identified.

V and J are TRBV5-8 and TRBJ2-5; 10 positions match TRBD1. This TCR was sampled from a human donor who had recovered from COVID-19. Sequencing used CD4+ T cells from blood, obtained about 7 months after SARS-CoV-2 vaccination. The CDR3: CASSWGDRGLGETQYF. CDR3 DNA: TGTGCCAGCAGCTGGGGAGACAGGGGGCTGGGGGAGACCCAGTACTTC.